This T cell receptor beta chain is from a study of T-cell reconstitution after alpha-beta-depleted transplantation in children. Preparation of the TCRbeta library was carried out with unique molecular identifiers. From the PCR reads, TCRdb called clonotypes with MiXCR, one entry per CDR3 protein. The sample holds roughly 500,000 distinct CDR3 sequences; approximately 13% are singletons and the top ten take around 5.8%. Ten or more counts support this clonotype. Germline V lookup: CDR1 MNHNS, CDR2 SASEGT. This CDR3 is built from 14 residues. The V end lost 2 bases, the J end lost 4 bases, and 8 bases lay between the germline ends.

Sample: PBMCs from the stem cell graft donor, taken from the stem cell graft. This chain uses TRBV6-1 with TRBJ2-2; no clear D. The receptor's source is a human donor who donated a stem cell graft to a child with combined immunodeficiency. CDR3 protein: CASSERMVTGELFF. The DNA of the CDR3 is TGTGCCAGCAGTGAACGGATGGTCACCGGGGAGCTGTTTTTT.